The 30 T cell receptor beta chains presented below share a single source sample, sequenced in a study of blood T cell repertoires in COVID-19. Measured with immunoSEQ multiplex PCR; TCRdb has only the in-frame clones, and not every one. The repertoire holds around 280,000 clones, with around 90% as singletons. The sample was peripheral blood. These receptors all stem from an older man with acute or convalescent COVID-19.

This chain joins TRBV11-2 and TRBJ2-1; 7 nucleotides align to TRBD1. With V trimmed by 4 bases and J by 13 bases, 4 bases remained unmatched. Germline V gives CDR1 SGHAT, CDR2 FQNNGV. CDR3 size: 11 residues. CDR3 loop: CASSSGGSQFF. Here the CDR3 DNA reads TGTGCCAGCAGCTCAGGGGGATCTCAGTTCTTC.

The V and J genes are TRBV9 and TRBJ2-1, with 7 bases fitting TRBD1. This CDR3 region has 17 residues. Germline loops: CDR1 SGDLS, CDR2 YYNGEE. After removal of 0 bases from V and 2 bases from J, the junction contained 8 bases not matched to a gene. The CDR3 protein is CASSVAGGTVPYNEQFF. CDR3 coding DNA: TGTGCCAGCAGCGTAGCGGGTGGGACAGTCCCCTACAATGAGCAGTTCTTC.

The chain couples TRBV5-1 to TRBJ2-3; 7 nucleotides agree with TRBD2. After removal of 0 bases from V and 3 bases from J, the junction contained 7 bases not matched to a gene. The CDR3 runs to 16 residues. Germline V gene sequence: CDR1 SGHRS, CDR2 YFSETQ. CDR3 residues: CASSLGAGVGTDTQYF. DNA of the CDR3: TGCGCCAGCAGCTTGGGTGCGGGAGTTGGTACAGATACGCAGTATTTT.

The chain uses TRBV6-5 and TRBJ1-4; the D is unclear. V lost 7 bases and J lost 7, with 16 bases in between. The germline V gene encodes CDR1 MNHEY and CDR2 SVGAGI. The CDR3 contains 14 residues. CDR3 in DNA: TGTGCCAGCAACCGACAAGGAGGATCTGAAAAACTGTTTTTT. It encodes CASNRQGGSEKLFF.

The CDR3 spells CASSADRFEQYF. The CDR3 coding sequence is TGTGCCAGCAGTGCGGACAGGTTTGAGCAGTACTTC. V is TRBV28 and J is TRBJ2-7; 7 bases align to TRBD1. The CDR3 loop spans 12 amino acids. CDR1 and CDR2 (germline): MDHEN, SYDVKM. J lost 7 bases, V lost 5 bases, and 5 bases had no gene match.

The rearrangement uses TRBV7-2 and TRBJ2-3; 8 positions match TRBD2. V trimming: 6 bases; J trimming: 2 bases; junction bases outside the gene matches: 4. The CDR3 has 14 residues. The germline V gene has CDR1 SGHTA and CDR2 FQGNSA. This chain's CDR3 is CASSGGGPTDTQYF. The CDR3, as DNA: TGTGCCAGCAGTGGCGGGGGGCCCACAGATACGCAGTATTTT.

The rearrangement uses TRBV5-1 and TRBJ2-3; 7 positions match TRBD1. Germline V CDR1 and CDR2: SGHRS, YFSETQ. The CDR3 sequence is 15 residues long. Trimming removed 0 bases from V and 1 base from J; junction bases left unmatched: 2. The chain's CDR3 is CASSLAGQGTDTQYF. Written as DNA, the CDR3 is TGCGCCAGCAGCTTGGCCGGACAGGGCACAGATACGCAGTATTTT.

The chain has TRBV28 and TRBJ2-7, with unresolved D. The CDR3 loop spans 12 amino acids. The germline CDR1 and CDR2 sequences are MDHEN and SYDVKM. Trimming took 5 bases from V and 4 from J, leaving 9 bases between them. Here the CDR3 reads CASSLLGYEQYF. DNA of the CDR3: TGTGCCAGCAGTCTTCTAGGTTACGAGCAGTACTTC. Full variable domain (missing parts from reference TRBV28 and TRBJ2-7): DVKVTQSSRYLVKRTGEKVFLECVQDMDHENMFWYRQDPGLGLRLIYFSYDVKMKEKGDIPEGYSVSREKKERFSLILESASTNQTSMYLCASSLLGYEQYFGPGTRLTVT.

The CDR3 region is CASRPTGIVDTDTQYF. CDR3 nucleotide sequence: TGTGCCAGCAGACCGACAGGGATCGTAGATACAGATACGCAGTATTTT. The V gene is TRBV28, the J gene TRBJ2-3, with 7 bases fitting TRBD1. The CDR3 runs 16 residues. The germline CDR1 and CDR2 sequences are MDHEN and SYDVKM. After removal of 6 bases from V and 3 bases from J, the junction contained 12 bases not matched to a gene.

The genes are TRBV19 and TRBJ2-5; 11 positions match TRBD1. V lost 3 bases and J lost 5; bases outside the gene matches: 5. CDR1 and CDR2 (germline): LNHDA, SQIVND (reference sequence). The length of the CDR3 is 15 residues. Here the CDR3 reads CASSIGQGALETQYF. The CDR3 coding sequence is TGTGCCAGTAGTATCGGACAGGGGGCGCTTGAGACCCAGTACTTC. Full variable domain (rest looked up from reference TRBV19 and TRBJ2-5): DGGITQSPKYLFRKEGQNVTLSCEQNLNHDAMYWYRQDPGQGLRLIYYSQIVNDFQKGDIAEGYSVSREKKESFPLTVTSAQKNPTAFYLCASSIGQGALETQYFGPGTRLLVL.

The CDR3 spells CASSPSSGRAHEQYF. CDR3 DNA sequence: TGTGCCAGCTCACCATCCAGCGGGAGGGCACACGAGCAGTACTTC. This rearrangement joins TRBV18 to TRBJ2-7, with 10 bases fitting TRBD2. After removal of 2 bases from V and 5 bases from J, the junction contained 6 bases not matched to a gene. This CDR3 comprises 15 residues. In germline, CDR1 is KGHSH, CDR2 LQKENI.

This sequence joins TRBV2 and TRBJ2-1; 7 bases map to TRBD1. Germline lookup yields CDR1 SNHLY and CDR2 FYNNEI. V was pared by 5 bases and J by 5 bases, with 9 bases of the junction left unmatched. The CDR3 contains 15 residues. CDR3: CASSTGAPLHNEQFF. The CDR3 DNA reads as TGTGCCAGCAGTACAGGGGCCCCCCTTCACAATGAGCAGTTCTTC.

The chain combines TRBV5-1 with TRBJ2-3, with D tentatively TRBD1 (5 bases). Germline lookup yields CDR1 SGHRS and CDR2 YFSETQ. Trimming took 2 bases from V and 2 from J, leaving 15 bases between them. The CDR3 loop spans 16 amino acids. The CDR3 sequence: CASSLGVGRDTDTQYF. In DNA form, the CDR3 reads TGCGCCAGCAGCTTAGGGGTTGGTCGTGACACAGATACGCAGTATTTT. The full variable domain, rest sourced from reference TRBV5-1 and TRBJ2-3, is KAGVTQTPRYLIKTRGQQVTLSCSPISGHRSVSWYQQTPGQGLQFLFEYFSETQRNKGNFPGRFSGRQFSNSRSEMNVSTLELGDSALYLCASSLGVGRDTDTQYFGPGTRLTVL.

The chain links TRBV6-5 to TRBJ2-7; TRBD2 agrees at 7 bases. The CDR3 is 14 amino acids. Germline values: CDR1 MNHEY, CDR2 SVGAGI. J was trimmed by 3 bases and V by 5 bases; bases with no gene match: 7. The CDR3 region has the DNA TGTGCCAGCAGTCTTGCGGGAGAGAGCTACGAGCAGTACTTC. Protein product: CASSLAGESYEQYF.

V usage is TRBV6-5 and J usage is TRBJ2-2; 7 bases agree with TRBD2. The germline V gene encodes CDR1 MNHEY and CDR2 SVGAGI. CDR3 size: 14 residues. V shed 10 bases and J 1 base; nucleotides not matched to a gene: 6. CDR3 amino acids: CATSVAGNTGELFF. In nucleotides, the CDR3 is TGTGCCACCTCTGTAGCGGGGAACACCGGGGAGCTGTTTTTT.

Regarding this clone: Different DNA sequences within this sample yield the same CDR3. In DNA form, the CDR3 reads TGCGCCAGCAGCCCCGGGACTAGCGGGGCGGGGGAGACCCAGTACTTC. Its translation is CASSPGTSGAGETQYF. This chain joins TRBV5-1 and TRBJ2-5, with 13 bases matching TRBD2. Trimming cost V 4 bases and J 5 bases; bases outside gene matches: 8. Per the germline V gene, CDR1 is SGHRS and CDR2 is YFSETQ. This CDR3 spans 16 amino acids. The full variable domain, with the rest looked up from reference TRBV5-1 and TRBJ2-5, is KAGVTQTPRYLIKTRGQQVTLSCSPISGHRSVSWYQQTPGQGLQFLFEYFSETQRNKGNFPGRFSGRQFSNSRSEMNVSTLELGDSALYLCASSPGTSGAGETQYFGPGTRLLVL.

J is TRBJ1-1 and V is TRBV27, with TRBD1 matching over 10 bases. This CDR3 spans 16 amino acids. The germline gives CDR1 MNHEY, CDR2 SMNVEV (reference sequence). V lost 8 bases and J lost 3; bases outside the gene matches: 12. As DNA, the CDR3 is TGTGCCAGCGGAGCCGGGACAGGGGAGTTGGACACTGAAGCTTTCTTT. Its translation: CASGAGTGELDTEAFF.

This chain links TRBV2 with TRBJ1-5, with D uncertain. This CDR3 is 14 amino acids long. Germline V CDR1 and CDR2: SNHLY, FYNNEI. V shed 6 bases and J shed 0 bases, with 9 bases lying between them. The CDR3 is CASRDSYSNQPQHF. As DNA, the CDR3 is TGTGCCAGCAGGGACTCCTATAGCAATCAGCCCCAGCATTTT.

The CDR3 DNA reads as TGTGCCAGCAGCTTGGGCCCGGTGTCAGCGCTAGTTGGCGGGCAGTACTTC. It codes for CASSLGPVSALVGGQYF. V gene TRBV5-8 combines with J gene TRBJ2-7; D gene uncertain. The CDR3 runs 17 residues. Germline V gene sequence: CDR1 SGHTS, CDR2 YDEGEE. V was cut by 0 bases and J by 9 bases, with 25 bases left in between.

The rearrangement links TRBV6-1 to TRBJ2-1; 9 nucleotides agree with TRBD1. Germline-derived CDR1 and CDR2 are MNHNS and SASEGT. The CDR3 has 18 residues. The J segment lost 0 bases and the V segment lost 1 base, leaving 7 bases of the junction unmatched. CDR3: CASSEEIWGQGSYNEQFF. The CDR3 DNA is TGTGCCAGCAGTGAAGAGATCTGGGGACAGGGCTCCTACAATGAGCAGTTCTTC.

The chain's CDR3 is CASSRGGDEKLFF. Written as DNA, the CDR3 is TGTGCCAGCAGCCGAGGGGGGGATGAAAAACTGTTTTTT. The V gene is TRBV11-1, the J gene TRBJ1-4; weak D call: TRBD1 (6 bases). V was shortened by 5 bases and J by 6 bases, with 10 bases between the two germline ends. Germline assignment: CDR1 SGHAT and CDR2 FQDESV (reference sequence). The CDR3 consists of 13 residues.

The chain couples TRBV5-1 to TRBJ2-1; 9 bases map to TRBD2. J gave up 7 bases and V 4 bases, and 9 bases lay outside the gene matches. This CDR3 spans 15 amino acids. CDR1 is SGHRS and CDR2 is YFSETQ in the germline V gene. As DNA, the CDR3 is TGCGCCAGCAGCCGACCGGGACTAGCAGGGAATGAGCAGTTCTTC. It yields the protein CASSRPGLAGNEQFF. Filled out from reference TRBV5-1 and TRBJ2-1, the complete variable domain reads KAGVTQTPRYLIKTRGQQVTLSCSPISGHRSVSWYQQTPGQGLQFLFEYFSETQRNKGNFPGRFSGRQFSNSRSEMNVSTLELGDSALYLCASSRPGLAGNEQFFGPGTRLTVL.

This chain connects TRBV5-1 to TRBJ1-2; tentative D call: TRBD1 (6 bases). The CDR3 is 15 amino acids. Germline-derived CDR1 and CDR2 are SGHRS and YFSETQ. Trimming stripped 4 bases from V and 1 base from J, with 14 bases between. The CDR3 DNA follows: TGCGCCAGCAGCCCCACAGGGCCCCTTAACTATGGCTACACCTTC. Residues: CASSPTGPLNYGYTF.

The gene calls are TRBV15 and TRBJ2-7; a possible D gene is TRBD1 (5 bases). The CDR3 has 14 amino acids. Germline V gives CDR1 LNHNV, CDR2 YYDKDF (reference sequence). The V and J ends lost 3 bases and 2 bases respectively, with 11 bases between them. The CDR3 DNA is TGTGCCACCAGCAGTACCACAGGTGCCTACGAGCAGTACTTC. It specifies CATSSTTGAYEQYF.

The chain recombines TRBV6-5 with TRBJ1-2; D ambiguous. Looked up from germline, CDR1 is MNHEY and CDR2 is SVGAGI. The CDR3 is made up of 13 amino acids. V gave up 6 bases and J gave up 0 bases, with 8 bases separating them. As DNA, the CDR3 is TGTGCCAGCAGCGAGGATCCTAACTATGGCTACACCTTC. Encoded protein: CASSEDPNYGYTF.

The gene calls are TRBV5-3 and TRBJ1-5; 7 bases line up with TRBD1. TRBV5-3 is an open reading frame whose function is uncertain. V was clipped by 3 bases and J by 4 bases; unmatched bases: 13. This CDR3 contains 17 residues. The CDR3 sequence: CARSSRAHGQANQPQHF. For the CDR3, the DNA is TGTGCCAGAAGCTCCAGGGCCCATGGACAGGCGAATCAGCCCCAGCATTTT.

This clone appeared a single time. CDR3 in DNA: TGTGCCAGCAGCCTCCACGGGGGGGGCCGCCGCAATGAGCAGTTCTTC. Translation gives CASSLHGGGRRNEQFF. V and J are TRBV3-1 (or the pseudogene TRBV3-2) and TRBJ2-1, with 8 bases matching TRBD2. Germline V gene lookup returns CDR1 LGHDT and CDR2 YNNKEL (reference sequence). This CDR3 region has 16 residues. V dropped 4 bases and J dropped 6; count of bases not matched to a gene: 11.

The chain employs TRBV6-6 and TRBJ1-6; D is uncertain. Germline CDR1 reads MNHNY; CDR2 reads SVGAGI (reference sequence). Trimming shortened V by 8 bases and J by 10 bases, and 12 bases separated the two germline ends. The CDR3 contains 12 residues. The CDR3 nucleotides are TGTGCCAGCTTCTCCGCGGGGTCACCCCTCCACTTT. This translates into CASFSAGSPLHF.

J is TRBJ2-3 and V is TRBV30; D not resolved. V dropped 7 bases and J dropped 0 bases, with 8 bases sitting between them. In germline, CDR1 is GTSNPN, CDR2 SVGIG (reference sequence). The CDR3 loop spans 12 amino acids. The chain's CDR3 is CAFSSSTDTQYF. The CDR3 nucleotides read TGTGCCTTCTCCTCCAGCACAGATACGCAGTATTTT.

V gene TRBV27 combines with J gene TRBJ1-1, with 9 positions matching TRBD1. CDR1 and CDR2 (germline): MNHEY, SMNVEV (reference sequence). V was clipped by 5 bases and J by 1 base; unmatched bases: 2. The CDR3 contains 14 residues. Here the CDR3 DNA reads TGTGCCAGCAGTCCGACAGGGGGGAACACTGAAGCTTTCTTT. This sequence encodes CASSPTGGNTEAFF.